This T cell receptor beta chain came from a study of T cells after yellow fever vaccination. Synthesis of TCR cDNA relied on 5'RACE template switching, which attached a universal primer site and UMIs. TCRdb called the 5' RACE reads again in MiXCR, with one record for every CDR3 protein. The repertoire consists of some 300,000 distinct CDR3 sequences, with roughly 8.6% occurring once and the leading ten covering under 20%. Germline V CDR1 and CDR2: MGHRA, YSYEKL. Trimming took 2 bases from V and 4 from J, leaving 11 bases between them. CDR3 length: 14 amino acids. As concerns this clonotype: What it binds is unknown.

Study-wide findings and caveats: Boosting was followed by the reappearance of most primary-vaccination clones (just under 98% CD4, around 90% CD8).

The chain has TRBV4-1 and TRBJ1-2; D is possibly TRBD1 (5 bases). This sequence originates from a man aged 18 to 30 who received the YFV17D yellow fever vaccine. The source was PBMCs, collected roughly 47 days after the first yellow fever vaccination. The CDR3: CASSQLGGVYGYTF. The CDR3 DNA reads TGCGCCAGCAGCCAATTGGGAGGGGTCTATGGCTACACCTTC.